This T cell receptor (beta chain) stems from a study of molecular identifiers for immune sequencing clone quantification. Study observations and caveats: Effector cells kept over 97% of their molecules in clones above 20 RNA copies, while naive cells kept under 1% there. Jurkat TCR RNA spiked in from one cell reportedly remained identifiable amid around 1 million naive cells.

Listed TCR primers and previously described methods were used for bulk TCR libraries. TCRdb passed the PCR reads through MiXCR, listing each CDR3 protein once. The sample carries tens of thousands of distinct CDR3 sequences, roughly 18% recorded once. Naive CD8 T cell sorting was performed on the CD8+CD4-CCR7+CD45RA+ phenotype. This clonotype was detected ten times or more. Its specificity is unknown. Germline V gene sequence: CDR1 MGHRA, CDR2 YSYEKL. This CDR3 contains 15 residues. V was cut by 0 bases and J by 0 bases, with 9 bases left in between. The TCR comes from a human donor in good health. Some libraries in this study had Jurkat cell RNA spiked in. This chain links TRBV4-1 with TRBJ2-7; maybe TRBD1 (6 bases). The sequencing sample was made of naive CD8+ T cells from blood, with Jurkat cell RNA spiked in. Subset here: FACS-sorted CD8+CD4-CCR7+CD45RA+ naive T cells. The chain's CDR3 is CASSQERTVSYEQYF. The DNA of the CDR3 is TGCGCCAGCAGCCAAGAGAGGACAGTCTCCTACGAGCAGTACTTC.